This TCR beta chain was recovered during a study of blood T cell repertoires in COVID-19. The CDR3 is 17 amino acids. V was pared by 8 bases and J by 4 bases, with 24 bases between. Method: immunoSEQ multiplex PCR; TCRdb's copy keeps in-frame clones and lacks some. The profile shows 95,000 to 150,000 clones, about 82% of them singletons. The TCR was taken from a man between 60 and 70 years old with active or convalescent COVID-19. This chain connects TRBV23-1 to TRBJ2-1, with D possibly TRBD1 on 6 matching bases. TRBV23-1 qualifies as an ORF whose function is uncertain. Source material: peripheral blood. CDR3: CASCTPYRATLYNEQFF. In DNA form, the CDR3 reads TGCGCCAGCTGTACACCTTACAGGGCGACTTTGTACAATGAGCAGTTCTTC.